The rows below give T cell receptor beta chains drawn from one sample of a study of response to subunit inactivated influenza vaccine. TCRdb reprocessed the RT-PCR reads via MiXCR and lists one record per CDR3 protein. Here the sample spans around 650,000 distinct CDR3 sequences, 15% to 18% being singletons. Source: PBMCs from blood, taken 11 to 12 days after vaccination. All receptors derive from a man aged 50 to 60 who received an inactivated influenza vaccine. The CDR3 runs from the conserved cysteine through the conserved F or W. D genes are given only for firm matches. The size of a clone is reported for some rows only, either as once, few or many, or as a class for expanded clones.

NA	TRBV4-2	TRBJ2-2	TRBD2	TGTGCCAGCAGCCAATCTAGCGGGAGCGCGAACACCGGGGAGCTGTTTTTT	CASSQSSGSANTGELFF
NA	TRBV7-2	TRBJ2-7	TRBD1	TGTGCCAGCAGCGTCAGACAGGGGTCGTACGAGCAGTACTTC	CASSVRQGSYEQYF
NA	TRBV4-1	TRBJ2-4	TRBD1	TGCGCCAGCAGCCAAGATTCGGGACAGGCCGCCAAAAACATTCAGTACTTC	CASSQDSGQAAKNIQYF
NA	TRBV10-3	TRBJ1-6	NA	TGTGCCATCAGTGAGGGGGGGGATTTTAGTTCACCCCTCCACTTT	CAISEGGDFSSPLHF
NA	TRBV27	TRBJ2-1	TRBD2	TGTGCCTGCAGTTCAAGGACTAGCGGGGGGCCCAACAATGAGCAGTTCTTC	CACSSRTSGGPNNEQFF
NA	TRBV7-8	TRBJ2-4	NA	TGTGCCAGCAGCTTACAATACAGGGAAAACATTCAGTACTTC	CASSLQYRENIQYF
NA	TRBV3-1	TRBJ2-3	TRBD1	TGTGCCAGCAGCCAAGCTTGGGACAGTACGCAGTATTTT	CASSQAWDSTQYF
NA	TRBV4-1	TRBJ2-7	NA	TGCGCCAGCAGCCCGGTCACTGACGGCCGCGAGCAGTACTTC	CASSPVTDGREQYF
few	TRBV15	TRBJ2-6	NA	TGTGCCACCAGCAGAGCAGGAGCTGGGGCCAACGTCCTGACTTTC	CATSRAGAGANVLTF
few	TRBV29-1	TRBJ2-1	NA	TGCAGCGTTGAACGCGAAAGCTCCTACAATGAGCAGTTCTTC	CSVERESSYNEQFF
NA	TRBV20-1	TRBJ2-3	NA	TGCAGTGGGGGGACTTCGACTAGCACAGATACGCAGTATTTT	CSGGTSTSTDTQYF
few	TRBV28	TRBJ2-1	TRBD2	TGTGCCAGCAACAATGGCGGGGGTTTACAGTTCTTC	CASNNGGGLQFF
few	TRBV20-1	TRBJ2-3	NA	TGCAGTGGAAGGGAGAGCGCAGATACGCAGTATTTT	CSGRESADTQYF
NA	TRBV5-1	TRBJ2-1	TRBD2	TGCGCCAGCAGAAGGACTAGCGGGAGTGATGAGCAGTTCTTC	CASRRTSGSDEQFF
NA	TRBV11-2	TRBJ2-7	NA	TGTGCCAGCAGCTTAGAGGTCGGGGCCTACCCCTACGAGCAGTACTTC	CASSLEVGAYPYEQYF
few	TRBV28	TRBJ2-5	TRBD2	TGTGCCAGCAGTTTCCTGGGAGGGAGCCCCGAGACCCAGTACTTC	CASSFLGGSPETQYF
few	TRBV2	TRBJ1-6	NA	TGTGCCAGCAGTTCGGACCTGGCGCCCCTCCACTTT	CASSSDLAPLHF
NA	TRBV11-1	TRBJ2-1	TRBD2	TGTGCCAGCAGCTTAACGAGGCGGGGGGGCTTAGGACGAGGCCCCTACAATGAGCAGTTCTTC	CASSLTRRGGLGRGPYNEQFF
NA	TRBV27	TRBJ2-7	NA	TGTGCCAGCAGTTTATCGTTCGGAGTTTCCTACGAGCAGTACTTC	CASSLSFGVSYEQYF
NA	TRBV6-5	TRBJ1-2	TRBD1	TGTGCCAGCAGTTACTCCTATTCTGGGACAGGTGATGGCTACACCTTC	CASSYSYSGTGDGYTF
NA	TRBV16	TRBJ1-6	NA	TGTGCCAGCAGCCAATCCCGGGCACAGTCCTCACCCCTCCACTTT	CASSQSRAQSSPLHF
few	TRBV6-2/TRBV6-3	TRBJ1-2	TRBD1	TGTGCCAGCAGTTCCCGGACAGGGGTAGATGGCTACACCTTC	CASSSRTGVDGYTF
NA	TRBV3-1	TRBJ2-7	NA	TGTGCCAGCAGCCCCTCGTTTGGTCGGACAGACCGCTCCTACGAGCAGTACTTC	CASSPSFGRTDRSYEQYF
many	TRBV10-3	TRBJ2-7	NA	TGTGCCATCAGTGAGTCCGGCGGGACCTACGAGCAGTACTTC	CAISESGGTYEQYF
few	TRBV20-1	TRBJ2-7	TRBD1	TGCAGTGCTAGAGTTCCCGGGACAGCCTACGAGCAGTACTTC	CSARVPGTAYEQYF
few	TRBV27	TRBJ2-1	NA	TGTGCCTGTGGCATAACCGAGCAGTTCTTC	CACGITEQFF
many	TRBV29-1	TRBJ2-7	NA	TGCAGCGTTCTTTGGGGTTCCTACGAGCAGTACTTC	CSVLWGSYEQYF
few	TRBV20-1	TRBJ2-7	NA	TGCAGTGCTAGAGATCACCTTCGGACAGTGTCCTACGAGCAGTACTTC	CSARDHLRTVSYEQYF
NA	TRBV11-2	TRBJ2-5	TRBD1	TGTGCCAGCAGATACCGACAGGGATGGAGTGAGACCCAGTACTTC	CASRYRQGWSETQYF
NA	TRBV5-1	TRBJ2-3	TRBD1	TGCGCCAGCAGCACCGACAGGGGGCGCGGGGCAGATACGCAGTATTTT	CASSTDRGRGADTQYF
NA	TRBV13	TRBJ2-2	NA	TGTGCCAGCAGCCCCTGGTCGGGGCCTGCCCGCGGGGAGCTGTTTTTT	CASSPWSGPARGELFF
NA	TRBV27	TRBJ2-7	NA	TGTGCCAGCGGGCCACGGCAGAACTCCTACGAGCAGTACTTC	CASGPRQNSYEQYF
few	TRBV28	TRBJ1-4	TRBD1	TGTGCCAGCACAACGGGACAGGGCAAAGGAAAACTGTTTTTT	CASTTGQGKGKLFF
NA	TRBV6-2/TRBV6-3	TRBJ2-7	NA	TGTGCCAGCAGCCCCGGACAGCATCTTGCCCGCGAGCAGTACTTC	CASSPGQHLAREQYF
few	TRBV4-2	TRBJ1-6	NA	TGTGCCAGCAGCCAACTCGGATCTTATAATTCACCCCTCCACTTT	CASSQLGSYNSPLHF
NA	TRBV7-8	TRBJ2-7	TRBD2	TGTGCCAGCAGCTTTAACCCCCTTGCGGGAGCGCGCTACGAGCAGTACTTC	CASSFNPLAGARYEQYF
few	TRBV6-1	TRBJ2-2	TRBD1	TGTGCCAGCTATTTTCGGGCAGGGGGCACCGGGGAGCTGTTTTTT	CASYFRAGGTGELFF
few	TRBV27	TRBJ2-7	TRBD1	TGTGCCAGCACCACTTACGGGACAGGGGGCATCGAGCAGTACTTC	CASTTYGTGGIEQYF
few	TRBV12-3/TRBV12-4	TRBJ1-2	NA	TGTGCCAGCAGTTTAGGGGACCCCCCGGGGTATTATGGCTACACCTTC	CASSLGDPPGYYGYTF
NA	TRBV6-5	TRBJ2-3	NA	TGTGCCAGCAGTTCAACTAGAGGCACAGATACGCAGTATTTT	CASSSTRGTDTQYF
many	TRBV5-1	TRBJ2-3	NA	TGCGCCAGCTGCGTATTCTCGACAGACACAGATACGCAGTATTTT	CASCVFSTDTDTQYF
NA	TRBV7-8	TRBJ2-1	TRBD2	TGTGCCAGCAGGGGACTAGCGGGGAGATACAATGAGCAGTTCTTC	CASRGLAGRYNEQFF
NA	TRBV20-1	TRBJ1-5	NA	TGCAGTGCTAGAGATAGCGACACGGGTAGCTCGCCCCAGCATTTT	CSARDSDTGSSPQHF
many	TRBV27	TRBJ2-1	NA	TGTGCCAGCAGTGTACTGGGCAATGAGCAGTTCTTC	CASSVLGNEQFF
NA	TRBV7-9	TRBJ1-2	NA	TGTGCCAGCAGCTTAGGCACTGATGGCTACACCTTC	CASSLGTDGYTF
NA	TRBV5-1	TRBJ2-7	TRBD2	TGCGCCAGCAGCCACGGGACTAGCGGAGTCTTGGAGCAGTACTTC	CASSHGTSGVLEQYF